This T cell receptor (beta chain) comes out of a study of metastatic and nonmetastatic thyroid tumors (dated by TCRdb to 2020 to 2022). With regard to the full study: For patients with malignant and with benign thyroid disease, the researchers compared repertoires between peripheral blood samples and tumor or nodule tissue samples. Broad study findings and their caveats: In both blood and tumor samples, malignant tumors were reported to have significantly higher TCR beta diversity than benign nodules.

Libraries were constructed by PCR. The sequencer was an Illumina HiSeq 4000. High-throughput sequencing was used to profile the TCR beta-chain CDR3 region of each patient. The study's own analysis went as follows. The researchers built a classifier to tell apart papillary thyroid cancer patients with distant metastasis, based on CDR3 differences among clinicopathological groups. The Shannon index was used to assess repertoire diversity, and the Morisita-Horn index was used to assess tumor-blood repertoire similarity. Through fastp at Q25 and MiXCR, TCRdb rebuilt clones from the public reads, retaining in-frame beta chains. TCRdb, not the authors, supplied the V and J calls. This sample comprises roughly 21,000 clones, about 30% of them detected only once. The ten largest clones take up 14% of the sample. This clone is characterized as medium-sized (0.01 to 0.1%). The clone's antigen remains unknown. Base qualities are not recorded, but no much larger clone differs from it by a single base.

In the germline V gene (reference sequence), CDR1 corresponds to DFQATT and CDR2 to SNEGSKA. Taken from cysteine to phenylalanine, the CDR3 has 14 residues. Of the read, only the CDR3 DNA is kept; its 42 bases are in frame from base 1. V is shortened by 0 bases, J by 4 bases, and the region joining them spans 10 bases. No treatment had been received by any patient before thyroid surgery. Using T-cell receptor beta sequencing, the study looked back at clinical samples from patients collected from the early 2010s to the late 2010s. The chain employs TRBV20-1 and TRBJ1-5; TRBD1 is a weak D gene call, 5 bases matching. This receptor was identified in a male donor with papillary thyroid cancer or a benign thyroid nodule (not recorded which). Some clones in this sample may be carry-over from other donors' samples. Sequenced input: tumor tissue. The CDR3 corresponds to CSAREGWGNQPQHF. The sequenced DNA: TGCAGTGCTAGAGAGGGTTGGGGGAATCAGCCCCAGCATTTT.